This entry lists 17 T cell receptor beta chains sequenced from one sample in a study of T cell responses to AZD1222 COVID-19 vaccine. Profiling relied on immunoSEQ multiplex PCR, and the TCRdb table lists in-frame clones only, not all of them. The sample has some 160,000 clones; 85% to 95% are singletons. The material sequenced was peripheral blood, taken on day 0 of AZD1222 vaccination. The receptors were sampled from an adult in good health.

This clone was recorded only once. The V and J genes are TRBV6-5 and TRBJ1-1, with TRBD1 matching 7 bases. Germline CDR1 reads MNHEY; CDR2 reads SVGAGI. The ends lost 7 bases at V and 4 bases at J; junction bases unmatched: 3. The length of the CDR3 is 12 residues. DNA of the CDR3: TGTGCCAGCACCCCAGGGGGCACTGAAGCTTTCTTT. Translation: CASTPGGTEAFF.

The chain couples TRBV19 to TRBJ1-2, with D unclear. Germline CDR1 reads LNHDA; CDR2 reads SQIVND (reference sequence). V was pared by 5 bases and J by 5 bases, with 15 bases between. This CDR3 has 14 amino acids. The CDR3 spells CASSDGNLVYGYTF. Here the CDR3 DNA reads TGTGCCAGTAGTGACGGGAATCTTGTATATGGCTACACCTTC.

V gene TRBV5-1 combines with J gene TRBJ2-6, with 9 bases aligning to TRBD1. CDR1 and CDR2 (germline): SGHRS, YFSETQ. J gave up 3 bases and V 4 bases, and 11 bases lay outside the gene matches. This CDR3 spans 18 amino acids. Here the CDR3 DNA reads TGCGCCAGCAGCCATAATACAGGGGGCGTACTTGGGGCCAACGTCCTGACTTTC. Translation: CASSHNTGGVLGANVLTF.

V gene TRBV4-1 combines with J gene TRBJ1-6; no definite D call. Looked up from germline, CDR1 is MGHRA and CDR2 is YSYEKL. The CDR3 has 13 amino acids. The V end was cut by 0 bases, the J end by 10 bases, with 7 bases between. The CDR3 here is CASSQELRSPLHF. The CDR3 region has the DNA TGCGCCAGCAGCCAAGAGTTGAGGTCACCCCTCCACTTT.

This rearrangement joins TRBV4-2 to TRBJ2-7; D is unresolved. V was cut by 5 bases and J by 5 bases, with 7 bases left in between. The CDR3 covers 11 residues. Per the germline V gene, CDR1 is LGHNA and CDR2 is YNFKEQ. In DNA, the CDR3 is TGTGCCAGCAGCACCCGCCACGAGCAGTACTTC. It encodes CASSTRHEQYF.

The CDR3 nucleotides are TGTGCCAGCACCTTTTCGAGTGCGAGGGAAGCTTTCTTT. This sequence encodes CASTFSSAREAFF. The chain links TRBV11-2 to TRBJ1-1; D is ambiguous. Germline values: CDR1 SGHAT, CDR2 FQNNGV. Trimming stripped 7 bases from V and 8 bases from J, with 17 bases between. The CDR3 totals 13 residues. The entire variable domain, with the rest obtained from reference TRBV11-2 and TRBJ1-1, is as follows: EAGVAQSPRYKIIEKRQSVAFWCNPISGHATLYWYQQILGQGPKLLIQFQNNGVVDDSQLPKDRFSAERLKGVDSTLKIQPAKLEDSAVYLCASTFSSAREAFFGQGTRLTVV.

The CDR3 is CASSYDQGTKYEQYF. In DNA form, the CDR3 reads TGTGCCAGCAGTTATGATCAGGGTACTAAGTACGAGCAGTACTTC. The J gene is TRBJ2-7, the V gene TRBV6-5; weak D call: TRBD1 (5 bases). CDR1 MNHEY and CDR2 SVGAGI come from the germline V gene. The V end lost 3 bases, the J end lost 4 bases, and 16 bases lay between the germline ends. The CDR3 has 15 amino acids.

The DNA of the CDR3 is TGCGCCAGCAGCTTGGGGACAGGGGAGGAGGCTTTCTTT. This codes for CASSLGTGEEAFF. The chain uses TRBV5-1 and TRBJ1-1; 9 positions agree with TRBD1. V gave up 0 bases and J gave up 11 bases; unmatched junction bases: 5. Germline V gene sequence: CDR1 SGHRS, CDR2 YFSETQ. CDR3 length equals 13 residues. Combining the CDR3 with reference TRBV5-1 and TRBJ1-1 gives the whole variable domain KAGVTQTPRYLIKTRGQQVTLSCSPISGHRSVSWYQQTPGQGLQFLFEYFSETQRNKGNFPGRFSGRQFSNSRSEMNVSTLELGDSALYLCASSLGTGEEAFFGQGTRLTVV.

To note about this clone: Additional DNA sequences in this sample encode the identical CDR3. The V and J genes are TRBV30 and TRBJ2-7, with a weak D call TRBD1 (6 bases). The CDR3 sequence is 12 residues long. CDR1 is GTSNPN, CDR2 SVGIG, per germline (reference sequence). The ends were cut back, 0 bases at V and 4 bases at J, with 7 bases in the middle. Here the CDR3 DNA reads TGTGCCTGGAGTGTACAGGGTTACGAGCAGTACTTC. Protein: CAWSVQGYEQYF.

The chain is built from TRBV11-2 and TRBJ2-2; a possible D gene is TRBD1 (5 bases). V gave up 4 bases and J gave up 4 bases, with 13 bases separating them. The CDR3 runs 15 residues. The germline gives CDR1 SGHAT, CDR2 FQNNGV. CDR3 region: CASSSTAPGTGELFF. DNA of the CDR3: TGTGCCAGCAGCTCGACAGCCCCGGGCACCGGGGAGCTGTTTTTT.

The genes are TRBV5-1 and TRBJ1-6; 10 bases fit TRBD1. The CDR3 consists of 16 residues. Trimming at V came to 4 bases and at J to 7 bases, leaving 8 bases not matched to a gene. From germline, CDR1 is SGHRS and CDR2 YFSETQ. CDR3 nucleotide sequence: TGCGCCAGCAGCAGGGGACAGGGGCAAGGGAATTCACCCCTCCACTTT. Residues: CASSRGQGQGNSPLHF. The variable domain in full, with the rest retrieved from reference TRBV5-1 and TRBJ1-6, is KAGVTQTPRYLIKTRGQQVTLSCSPISGHRSVSWYQQTPGQGLQFLFEYFSETQRNKGNFPGRFSGRQFSNSRSEMNVSTLELGDSALYLCASSRGQGQGNSPLHFGNGTRLTVT.

V and J are TRBV2 and TRBJ1-3; D call uncertain. The CDR3 spans 14 residues. V lost 1 base and J 0 bases, leaving 4 bases between the germline ends. The germline CDR1 and CDR2 sequences are SNHLY and FYNNEI. In DNA form, the CDR3 reads TGTGCCAGCAGTGAAGAGTTCTCTGGAAACACCATATATTTT. This codes for CASSEEFSGNTIYF.

This chain connects TRBV9 to TRBJ2-5; 10 nucleotides match TRBD2. CDR3 length: 15 residues. Trimming at V came to 0 bases and at J to 5 bases, leaving 4 bases not matched to a gene. Germline CDR1 reads SGDLS; CDR2 reads YYNGEE. CDR3 sequence reads: CASSVGGLALETQYF. Written as DNA, the CDR3 is TGTGCCAGCAGCGTAGGGGGACTAGCGTTGGAGACCCAGTACTTC.

This chain uses TRBV6-9 with TRBJ2-6; TRBD1 matches at 9 bases. CDR3 length equals 17 residues. V trimming: 11 bases; J trimming: 2 bases; junction bases outside the gene matches: 13. The germline gives CDR1 MNHGY, CDR2 SVAAGI. CDR3 sequence: CACMAGTGMTGANVLTF. The CDR3 DNA is TGTGCCTGCATGGCCGGGACAGGGATGACTGGGGCCAACGTCCTGACTTTC.

The rearrangement uses TRBV12-3 or TRBV12-4 and TRBJ1-2; TRBD1 aligns across 7 bases. The ends lost 8 bases at V and 6 bases at J; junction bases unmatched: 9. The CDR3 loop spans 13 amino acids. As DNA, the CDR3 is TGTGCCAGCCATGAGGGGACAGTCAATGGCTACACCTTC. Protein sequence: CASHEGTVNGYTF.

The V and J genes are TRBV29-1 and TRBJ1-1; 10 bases are shared with TRBD1. V gave up 4 bases and J gave up 0 bases; unmatched junction bases: 8. This CDR3 comprises 16 residues. Germline values: CDR1 SQVTM, CDR2 ANQGSEA. The CDR3 nucleotides are TGCAGCGTTGTGGGGACAGGGGCGTCAATGAACACTGAAGCTTTCTTT. Translated: CSVVGTGASMNTEAFF.

V usage is TRBV5-1 and J usage is TRBJ2-2; D remains ambiguous. The CDR3 length is 17 residues. In germline, CDR1 is SGHRS, CDR2 YFSETQ. Trimming removed 0 bases from V and 0 bases from J, with 12 bases in between. For the CDR3, the DNA is TGCGCCAGCAGCTTGGCCGGTGACTCAGCGAACACCGGGGAGCTGTTTTTT. The encoded protein is CASSLAGDSANTGELFF.